This TCR beta chain was sequenced in a study of blood T cell repertoires in COVID-19. Study in general: The United States, Italy and Spain were the sources of the acute and convalescent COVID-19 samples.

Method: immunoSEQ multiplex PCR; TCRdb's copy keeps in-frame clones and lacks some. Counted here are some 290,000 clones, approximately 90% occurring once; the ten biggest clones make up 2% to 2.5%. The CDR3 has 13 amino acids. Per the germline V gene, CDR1 is SQVTM and CDR2 is ANQGSEA. Trimming at V came to 6 bases and at J to 4 bases, leaving 7 bases not matched to a gene. The rearrangement joins TRBV29-1 to TRBJ1-2; 8 nucleotides agree with TRBD1. Sample: peripheral blood. This sequence originates from a woman aged 50 to 60 who had recovered from COVID-19. The CDR3 sequence is CSVGDRFSYGYTF. The CDR3 region has the DNA TGCAGCGTGGGGGACAGGTTCTCCTATGGCTACACCTTC. The full variable domain, in which reference TRBV29-1 and TRBJ1-2 provide the parts outside the CDR3, is SAVISQKPSRDICQRGTSLTIQCQVDSQVTMMFWYRQQPGQSLTLIATANQGSEATYESGFVIDKFPISRPNLTFSTLTVSNMSPEDSSIYLCSVGDRFSYGYTFGSGTRLTVV.